These 23 T cell receptor beta chains came from one sample sequenced in a study of blood T cell repertoires in COVID-19. Repertoires were generated with immunoSEQ multiplex PCR, while TCRdb's copy carries only in-frame clones and drops some. The sample includes around 170,000 clones, more than 70% of them seen just once. Sequenced sample: PBMCs or T cells enriched from blood (not recorded which). These receptors all come from a woman in her twenties or thirties who had recovered from COVID-19.

This clone was seen more than once but under ten times. The chain couples TRBV2 to TRBJ2-1; TRBD1 aligns across 7 bases. CDR1 SNHLY and CDR2 FYNNEI come from the germline V gene. Losses at the gene ends were 7 bases for V and 8 bases for J; bases not matched to a gene: 11. CDR3 length: 14 amino acids. This chain's CDR3 is CASKDREDSHEQFF. The CDR3 DNA sequence: TGTGCCAGCAAAGACAGGGAAGATAGTCATGAGCAGTTCTTC.

The chain couples TRBV21-1 to TRBJ2-7; TRBD2, as called in the table, went unchecked against the DNA. TRBV21-1 constitutes a pseudogene. This CDR3 has 14 amino acids. Written as DNA, the CDR3 is TGTGCCAGCAGATCGCGGGAGGGCTCCTACGAGCAGTACTTC. It specifies CASRSREGSYEQYF.

This rearrangement joins TRBV9 to TRBJ1-6, with 10 bases fitting TRBD1. The germline V gene encodes CDR1 SGDLS and CDR2 YYNGEE. The CDR3 is 15 amino acids. J gave up 10 bases and V 0 bases, and 4 bases lay outside the gene matches. CDR3: CASSVGGTGESPLHF. CDR3 bases: TGTGCCAGCAGCGTAGGGGGGACAGGGGAATCACCCCTCCACTTT.

This chain uses TRBV7-2 with TRBJ2-6; D remains ambiguous. In germline, CDR1 is SGHTA, CDR2 FQGNSA. The V end lost 2 bases, the J end lost 3 bases, and 8 bases lay between the germline ends. CDR3 length: 15 residues. The CDR3 is CASSLQSGGANVLTF. The CDR3, as DNA: TGTGCCAGCAGCTTACAGTCGGGTGGGGCCAACGTCCTGACTTTC. Combining the CDR3 with reference TRBV7-2 and TRBJ2-6 gives the whole variable domain GAGVSQSPSNKVTEKGKDVELRCDPISGHTALYWYRQSLGQGLEFLIYFQGNSAPDKSGLPSDRFSAERTGGSVSTLTIQRTQQEDSAVYLCASSLQSGGANVLTFGAGSRLTVL.

This clone was detected ten times or more. This chain links TRBV11-1 with TRBJ1-2; D not certain. The CDR3 totals 15 residues. Germline lookup yields CDR1 SGHAT and CDR2 FQDESV (reference sequence). Trimming shortened V by 5 bases and J by 3 bases, and 16 bases separated the two germline ends. The CDR3 coding sequence is TGTGCCAGCAGCCCAGGCGTCGGGAGGGACTATGGCTACACCTTC. Translated: CASSPGVGRDYGYTF.

The rearrangement joins TRBV27 to TRBJ2-7; 9 bases map to TRBD1. Trimming removed 5 bases from V and 3 bases from J; junction bases left unmatched: 5. In germline, CDR1 is MNHEY, CDR2 SMNVEV (reference sequence). The CDR3 is 14 amino acids. CDR3 in DNA: TGTGCCAGCAGTCGGACAGGGGTAGACTACGAGCAGTACTTC. Its protein product is CASSRTGVDYEQYF.

V gene TRBV30 combines with J gene TRBJ2-1; D ambiguous. Trimming cost V 3 bases and J 14 bases, with 17 bases left between them. CDR3 length: 12 amino acids. CDR1 and CDR2 (germline): GTSNPN, SVGIG (reference sequence). The CDR3: CAWSASFSPKFF. The CDR3 DNA sequence: TGTGCCTGGAGCGCCTCGTTTAGCCCAAAGTTCTTC.

This chain connects TRBV28 to TRBJ2-3; TRBD2 matches at 8 bases. CDR1 MDHEN and CDR2 SYDVKM come from the germline V gene. The V gene end was trimmed by 5 bases and the J gene end by 5 bases; junction bases not matched to a gene: 15. The CDR3 covers 17 residues. The CDR3 is CASSLQKSGRRLDTQYF. Written as DNA, the CDR3 is TGTGCCAGCAGTCTACAAAAAAGCGGGAGAAGGTTAGATACGCAGTATTTT.

The chain combines TRBV19 with TRBJ1-2; 7 positions agree with TRBD1. Trimming at V came to 10 bases and at J to 2 bases, leaving 7 bases not matched to a gene. The germline CDR1 and CDR2 sequences are LNHDA and SQIVND (reference sequence). This CDR3 is built from 13 residues. The CDR3 loop is CAKRGQTNYGYTF. CDR3 sequence (DNA): TGTGCCAAGAGGGGACAGACAAACTATGGCTACACCTTC.

The rearrangement links TRBV9 to TRBJ2-3; D is unclear. This CDR3 contains 14 residues. Germline CDR1 and CDR2: SGDLS and YYNGEE. V lost 0 bases, J lost 1 base, and 6 bases lay in between. The CDR3 coding sequence is TGTGCCAGCAGCGTAGTTCAGGGCACAGATACGCAGTATTTT. It specifies CASSVVQGTDTQYF.

V is TRBV2 and J is TRBJ1-5; possible D gene TRBD1, 5 bases. Germline lookup yields CDR1 SNHLY and CDR2 FYNNEI. V gave up 7 bases and J gave up 3 bases, with 10 bases separating them. This CDR3 has 13 amino acids. CDR3 DNA: TGTGCCAGCAACGACAGATACAATCAGCCCCAGCATTTT. Translated: CASNDRYNQPQHF.

The chain recombines TRBV28 with TRBJ2-5, with D maybe TRBD1 (6 bases). The CDR3 is 16 residues long. Germline CDR1 reads MDHEN; CDR2 reads SYDVKM. V was trimmed by 5 bases and J by 2 bases, leaving 18 bases between them. The CDR3 region is CASSRLIQGNQETQYF. CDR3 in DNA: TGTGCCAGCAGTCGTTTGATACAGGGAAATCAAGAGACCCAGTACTTC.

This chain joins TRBV2 and TRBJ1-5; D remains ambiguous. Trimming shortened V by 0 bases and J by 6 bases, and 15 bases separated the two germline ends. CDR1 and CDR2 (germline): SNHLY, FYNNEI. The CDR3 runs to 16 residues. The chain's CDR3 is CASSEARRRAGQPQHF. In DNA form, the CDR3 reads TGTGCCAGCAGTGAAGCGCGAAGGCGGGCGGGTCAGCCCCAGCATTTT. The full variable domain, completed using reference TRBV2 and TRBJ1-5, is EPEVTQTPSHQVTQMGQEVILRCVPISNHLYFYWYRQILGQKVEFLVSFYNNEISEKSEIFDDQFSVERPDGSNFTLKIRSTKLEDSAMYFCASSEARRRAGQPQHFGDGTRLSIL.

The chain uses TRBV7-2 and TRBJ2-3; TRBD1 agrees at 7 bases. J was trimmed by 0 bases and V by 5 bases; bases with no gene match: 5. CDR1 and CDR2 (germline): SGHTA, FQGNSA. The CDR3 sequence is 15 residues long. The CDR3 loop is CASSIRQGSTDTQYF. CDR3 nucleotide sequence: TGTGCCAGCAGCATAAGACAGGGAAGCACAGATACGCAGTATTTT.

V usage is TRBV21-1 and J usage is TRBJ2-1; the DNA was not compared with TRBD2, the D call given in the table. TRBV21-1 counts as a pseudogene. The CDR3 sequence is 19 residues long. The CDR3 loop is CASSKGPFSGRGSYNEQFF. CDR3 DNA sequence: TGTGCCAGCAGCAAGGGCCCTTTCAGCGGCCGGGGCTCCTACAATGAGCAGTTCTTC.

This clone appeared a few times. J is TRBJ1-1 and V is TRBV29-1; TRBD1 agrees at 9 bases. Germline-derived CDR1 and CDR2 are SQVTM and ANQGSEA. The CDR3 contains 16 residues. V gave up 4 bases and J gave up 7 bases; unmatched junction bases: 16. The CDR3 sequence: CSVGGARDRASIEAFF. The CDR3, as DNA: TGCAGCGTTGGGGGAGCGAGGGACAGGGCGTCGATTGAAGCTTTCTTT.

The chain links TRBV7-9 to TRBJ1-4, with 7 bases aligning to TRBD1. With V trimmed by 3 bases and J by 4 bases, 5 bases remained unmatched. Germline V gene sequence: CDR1 SEHNR, CDR2 FQNEAQ (reference sequence). The length of the CDR3 is 15 residues. CDR3 sequence reads: CASSFQTGFNEKLFF. The CDR3 coding sequence is TGTGCCAGCAGCTTCCAGACAGGGTTTAATGAAAAACTGTTTTTT.

This rearrangement joins TRBV10-2 to TRBJ1-2, with 8 bases aligning to TRBD1. Trimming at V came to 6 bases and at J to 3 bases, leaving 3 bases not matched to a gene. Germline V gene sequence: CDR1 WSHSY, CDR2 SAAADI. This CDR3 comprises 13 residues. The DNA of the CDR3 is TGCGCCAGCAGCGCGACAGGGGACTATGGCTACACCTTC. Amino acid sequence: CASSATGDYGYTF.

This clone was observed a handful of times. The chain carries TRBV29-1 and TRBJ1-2, with D possibly being TRBD1 (6 bases). Trimming stripped 1 base from V and 5 bases from J, with 14 bases between. Germline V gives CDR1 SQVTM, CDR2 ANQGSEA. The CDR3 spans 14 residues. The CDR3 bases are TGCAGCGTTGAAGGTTGGACAGTAGGTTATGGCTACACCTTC. Translation: CSVEGWTVGYGYTF.

The rearrangement joins TRBV6-5 to TRBJ2-1, with D hard to call. Trimming cost V 7 bases and J 0 bases, with 10 bases left between them. The CDR3 extends over 14 amino acids. Germline V gene lookup returns CDR1 MNHEY and CDR2 SVGAGI. CDR3 sequence (DNA): TGTGCCAGCACATTTAGTTTCTCCTACAATGAGCAGTTCTTC. Protein product: CASTFSFSYNEQFF.

V usage is TRBV18 and J usage is TRBJ2-7; weak D call: TRBD1 (6 bases). V lost 4 bases and J lost 3, with 13 bases in between. CDR1 KGHSH and CDR2 LQKENI come from the germline V gene. The CDR3 consists of 14 residues. CDR3 sequence reads: CASSQGGRSYEQYF. CDR3 in DNA: TGTGCCAGCTCACAAGGGGGACGCAGCTACGAGCAGTACTTC. The full variable domain, its missing parts supplied by reference TRBV18 and TRBJ2-7, is NAGVMQNPRHLVRRRGQEARLRCSPMKGHSHVYWYRQLPEEGLKFMVYLQKENIIDESGMPKERFSAEFPKEGPSILRIQQVVRGDSAAYFCASSQGGRSYEQYFGPGTRLTVT.

DNA of the CDR3: TGTGCCACCAGCTTACGGGGATCGACCGGGGAGCTGTTTTTT. It is translated as CATSLRGSTGELFF. The rearrangement links TRBV24-1 to TRBJ2-2, with D tentatively TRBD2 (5 bases). V lost 7 bases and J 5 bases, leaving 13 bases between the germline ends. The length of the CDR3 is 14 residues. Germline V CDR1 and CDR2: KGHDR, SFDVKD.

This clone turned up a few times. The chain carries TRBV27 and TRBJ2-7; 7 bases align to TRBD1. The CDR3 sequence is 14 residues long. CDR1 is MNHEY, CDR2 SMNVEV, per germline (reference sequence). Germline trimming cut 4 bases from V and 3 bases from J; bases unmatched to any gene: 6. The CDR3 DNA is TGTGCCAGCAGTTCCCGACAGGGTGGCTACGAGCAGTACTTC. Residues: CASSSRQGGYEQYF.